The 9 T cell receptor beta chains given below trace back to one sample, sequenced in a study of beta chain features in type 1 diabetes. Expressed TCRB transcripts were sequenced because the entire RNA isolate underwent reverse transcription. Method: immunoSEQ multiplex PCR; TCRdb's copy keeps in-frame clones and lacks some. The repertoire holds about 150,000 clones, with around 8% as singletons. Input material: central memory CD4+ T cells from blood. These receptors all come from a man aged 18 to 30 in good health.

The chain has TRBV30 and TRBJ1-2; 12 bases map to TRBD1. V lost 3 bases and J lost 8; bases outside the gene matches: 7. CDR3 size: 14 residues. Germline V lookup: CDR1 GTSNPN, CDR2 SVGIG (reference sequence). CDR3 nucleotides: TGTGCCTGGAGCAGGGACAGGGGGCAGCGGGGCTACACCTTC. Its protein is CAWSRDRGQRGYTF.

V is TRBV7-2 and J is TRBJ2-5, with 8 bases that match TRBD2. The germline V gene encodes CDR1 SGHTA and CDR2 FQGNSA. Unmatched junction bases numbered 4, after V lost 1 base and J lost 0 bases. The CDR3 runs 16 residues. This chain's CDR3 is CASSLVIAGYQETQYF. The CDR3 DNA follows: TGTGCCAGCAGCTTAGTTATAGCGGGGTACCAAGAGACCCAGTACTTC.

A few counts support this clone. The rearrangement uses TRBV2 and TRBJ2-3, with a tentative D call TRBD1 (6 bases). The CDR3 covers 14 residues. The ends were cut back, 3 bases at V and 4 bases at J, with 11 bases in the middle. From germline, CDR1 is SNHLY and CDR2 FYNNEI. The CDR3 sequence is CASSDDRRADTQYF. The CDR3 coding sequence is TGTGCCAGCAGTGATGACAGGCGGGCAGATACGCAGTATTTT.

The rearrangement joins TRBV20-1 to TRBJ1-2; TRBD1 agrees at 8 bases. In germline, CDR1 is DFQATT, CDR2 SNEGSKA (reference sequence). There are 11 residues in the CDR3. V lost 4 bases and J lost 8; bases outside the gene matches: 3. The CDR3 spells CSAIDRGGYTF. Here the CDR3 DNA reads TGCAGTGCTATCGACAGGGGCGGCTACACCTTC.

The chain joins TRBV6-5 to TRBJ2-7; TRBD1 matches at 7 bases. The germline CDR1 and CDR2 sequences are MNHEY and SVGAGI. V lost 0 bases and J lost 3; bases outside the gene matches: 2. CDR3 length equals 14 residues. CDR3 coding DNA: TGTGCCAGCAGTTACTCGGGACAGCTCTACGAGCAGTACTTC. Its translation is CASSYSGQLYEQYF.

The CDR3 DNA reads as TGCGCCAGTACGGAGGTGCCAGCGGGAGGGTCCTACGAGCAGTACTTC. Residues: CASTEVPAGGSYEQYF. The chain recombines TRBV5-1 with TRBJ2-7; 10 nucleotides match TRBD2. CDR3 length: 16 residues. Trimming took 8 bases from V and 1 from J; bases not matched to a gene: 12. The germline gives CDR1 SGHRS, CDR2 YFSETQ.

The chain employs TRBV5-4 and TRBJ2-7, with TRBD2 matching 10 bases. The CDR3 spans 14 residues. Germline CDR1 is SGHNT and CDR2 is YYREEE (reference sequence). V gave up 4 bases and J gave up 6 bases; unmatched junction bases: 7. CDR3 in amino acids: CASSDPGLATEQYF. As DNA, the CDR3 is TGTGCCAGCAGCGATCCGGGACTAGCGACCGAGCAGTACTTC.

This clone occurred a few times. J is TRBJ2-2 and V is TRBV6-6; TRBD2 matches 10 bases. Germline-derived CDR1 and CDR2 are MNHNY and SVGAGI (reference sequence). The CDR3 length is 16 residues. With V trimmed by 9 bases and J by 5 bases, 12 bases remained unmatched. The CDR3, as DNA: TGTGCCAGGGGAACCGAGGGACTAGCGCGAACCGGGGAGCTGTTTTTT. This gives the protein CARGTEGLARTGELFF.

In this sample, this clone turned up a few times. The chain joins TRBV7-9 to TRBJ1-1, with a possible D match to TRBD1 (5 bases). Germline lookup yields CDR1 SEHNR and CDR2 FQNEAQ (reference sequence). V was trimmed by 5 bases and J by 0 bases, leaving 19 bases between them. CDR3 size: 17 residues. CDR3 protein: CASSPGRQGGMNTEAFF. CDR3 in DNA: TGTGCCAGCAGCCCAGGGAGGCAGGGAGGGATGAACACTGAAGCTTTCTTT.